The present T cell receptor beta chain was sequenced within a study of response to subunit inactivated influenza vaccine. Study-wide results and limits: Each seasonal flu vaccination may recruit only limited new T cells, authors suggested.

MiXCR, run by TCRdb on the RT-PCR reads, gives a single entry per CDR3 protein. The sample lists fewer than 700,000 distinct CDR3 sequences, 10% to 15% occurring once. Germline CDR1 is DFQATT and CDR2 is SNEGSKA (reference sequence). This CDR3 has 12 amino acids. V was clipped by 4 bases and J by 3 bases, with 10 bases between them. At least ten counts were recorded for this clonotype. The target antigen is unknown. This rearrangement joins TRBV20-1 to TRBJ2-7; D not certain. Sequencing used PBMCs from blood, obtained 40 to 50 days after vaccination. This TCR was recovered from a man aged 50 to 59 who received an inactivated influenza vaccine. CDR3 sequence: CSATGGHYEQYF. CDR3 in DNA: TGCAGTGCTACCGGTGGGCACTACGAGCAGTACTTC.